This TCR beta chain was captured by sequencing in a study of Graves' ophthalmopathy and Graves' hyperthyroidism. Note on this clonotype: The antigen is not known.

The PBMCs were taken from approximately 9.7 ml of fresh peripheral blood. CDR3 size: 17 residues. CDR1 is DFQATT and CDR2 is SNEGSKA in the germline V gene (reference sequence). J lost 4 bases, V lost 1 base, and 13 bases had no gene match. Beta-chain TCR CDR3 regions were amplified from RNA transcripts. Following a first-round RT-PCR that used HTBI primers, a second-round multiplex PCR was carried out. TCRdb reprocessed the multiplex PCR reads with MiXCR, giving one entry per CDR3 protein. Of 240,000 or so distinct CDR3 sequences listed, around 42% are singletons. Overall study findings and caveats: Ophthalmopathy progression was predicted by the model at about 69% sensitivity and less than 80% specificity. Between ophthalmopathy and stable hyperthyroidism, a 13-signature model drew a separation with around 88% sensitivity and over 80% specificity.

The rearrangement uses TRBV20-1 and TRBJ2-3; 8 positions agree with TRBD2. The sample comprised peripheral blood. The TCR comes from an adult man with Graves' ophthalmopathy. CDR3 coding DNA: TGCAGTGCTAGAGGAGACTATAATACTAGCGGTGCAGATACGCAGTATTTT. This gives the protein CSARGDYNTSGADTQYF.